This T cell receptor (beta chain) came from a study of molecular identifiers for immune sequencing clone quantification. TCRdb re-called the PCR reads through MiXCR, storing one row per CDR3 protein. The sample lists hundreds of thousands of distinct CDR3 sequences; approximately 24% were seen once. Sequencing was done on a sample of naive CD8+ T cells from blood, with Jurkat cell RNA spiked in. Subset given: FACS-sorted CD8+CD4-CCR7+CD45RA+ naive T cells. This receptor was identified in a human donor in good health. Some libraries in this study had Jurkat cell RNA spiked in.

CDR3 nucleotide sequence: TGTGCCAGCTCGGGGGGGACACTTGGAACCATGCTTGGCTACACCTTC. Its translation: CASSGGTLGTMLGYTF. The genes are TRBV12-3 or TRBV12-4 and TRBJ1-2; weak D call: TRBD1 (6 bases). CDR3 length equals 16 residues. Trimming stripped 8 bases from V and 7 bases from J, with 26 bases between.